Sequencing of this T cell receptor beta chain was carried out in a study of blood T cell repertoires in COVID-19. Study as a whole: T cells, B-cell-depleted T cells, or PBMCs supplied cDNA or gDNA.

V was clipped by 3 bases and J by 12 bases, with 14 bases between them. Per germline, CDR1 DFQATT and CDR2 SNEGSKA (reference sequence). The CDR3 contains 11 residues. Original processing notes: Using reference gene primer amplification, nucleated cell counts were estimated. Produced via immunoSEQ multiplex PCR; TCRdb's table is partial and in-frame only. The V and J calls and clone size are taken from that table; D and trimming were inferred from the DNA. The sample shows 100,000 to 150,000 clones, around 86% of them seen only once. Material: peripheral blood. The sequence was obtained from a man older than 75 with active or convalescent COVID-19. The V and J genes are TRBV20-1 and TRBJ1-2, with D possibly matching TRBD1 (6 bases). CDR3 sequence (DNA): TGCAGTGCTAGGGTAGGGGGAAGTAACACCTTC. It is translated as CSARVGGSNTF.